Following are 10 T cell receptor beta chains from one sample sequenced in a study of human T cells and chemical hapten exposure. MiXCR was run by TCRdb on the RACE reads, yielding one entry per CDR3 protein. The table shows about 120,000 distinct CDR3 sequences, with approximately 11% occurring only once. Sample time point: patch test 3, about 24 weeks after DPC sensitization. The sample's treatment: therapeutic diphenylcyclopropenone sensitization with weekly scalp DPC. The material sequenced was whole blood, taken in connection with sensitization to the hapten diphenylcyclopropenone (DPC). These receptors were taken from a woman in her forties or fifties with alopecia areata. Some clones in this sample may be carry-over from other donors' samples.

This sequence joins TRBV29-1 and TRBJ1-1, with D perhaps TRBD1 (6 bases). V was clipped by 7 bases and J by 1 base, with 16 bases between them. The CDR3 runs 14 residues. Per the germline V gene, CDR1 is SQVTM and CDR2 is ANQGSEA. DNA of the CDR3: TGCAGCGCCGAGAGGGGGACGGCGAACACTGAAGCTTTCTTT. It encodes CSAERGTANTEAFF.

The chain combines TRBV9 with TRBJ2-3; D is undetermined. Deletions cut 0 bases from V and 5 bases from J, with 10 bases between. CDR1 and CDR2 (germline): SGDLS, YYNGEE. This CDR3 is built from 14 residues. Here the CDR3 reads CASSVGLRVDTQYF. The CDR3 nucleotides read TGTGCCAGCAGCGTAGGACTTCGGGTAGATACGCAGTATTTT.

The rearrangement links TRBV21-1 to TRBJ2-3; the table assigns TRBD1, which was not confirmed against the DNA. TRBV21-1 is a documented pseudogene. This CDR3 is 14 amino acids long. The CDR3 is CASEGGDGTDTQYF. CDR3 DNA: TGTGCCAGCGAAGGGGGCGACGGCACAGATACGCAGTATTTT.

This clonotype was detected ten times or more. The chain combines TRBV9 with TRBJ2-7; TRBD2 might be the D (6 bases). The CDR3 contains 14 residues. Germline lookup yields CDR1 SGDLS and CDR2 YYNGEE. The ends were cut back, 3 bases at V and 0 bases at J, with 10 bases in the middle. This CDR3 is CASSEGTGSYEQYF. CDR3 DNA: TGTGCCAGCAGCGAGGGGACTGGCTCCTACGAGCAGTACTTC.

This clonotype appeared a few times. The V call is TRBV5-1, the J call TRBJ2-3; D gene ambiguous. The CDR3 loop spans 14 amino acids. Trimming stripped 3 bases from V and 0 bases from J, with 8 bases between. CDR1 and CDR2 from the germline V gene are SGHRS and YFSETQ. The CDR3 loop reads CASSSDGSTDTQYF. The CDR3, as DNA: TGCGCCAGCAGCTCCGACGGAAGCACAGATACGCAGTATTTT. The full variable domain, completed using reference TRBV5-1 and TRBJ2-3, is KAGVTQTPRYLIKTRGQQVTLSCSPISGHRSVSWYQQTPGQGLQFLFEYFSETQRNKGNFPGRFSGRQFSNSRSEMNVSTLELGDSALYLCASSSDGSTDTQYFGPGTRLTVL.

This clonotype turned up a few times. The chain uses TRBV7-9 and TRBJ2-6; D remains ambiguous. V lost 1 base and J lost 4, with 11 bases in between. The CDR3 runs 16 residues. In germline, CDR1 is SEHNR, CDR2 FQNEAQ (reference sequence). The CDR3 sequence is CASSLGVASGANVLTF. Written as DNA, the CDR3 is TGTGCCAGCAGCTTAGGTGTTGCCTCCGGGGCCAACGTCCTGACTTTC.

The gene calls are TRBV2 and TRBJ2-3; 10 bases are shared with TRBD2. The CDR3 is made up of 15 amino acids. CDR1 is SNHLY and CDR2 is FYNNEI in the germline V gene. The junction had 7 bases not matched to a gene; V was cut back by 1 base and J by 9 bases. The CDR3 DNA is TGTGCCAGCAGTGAAGTAAGCGGGAGGGCAGGCACGCAGTATTTT. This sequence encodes CASSEVSGRAGTQYF.

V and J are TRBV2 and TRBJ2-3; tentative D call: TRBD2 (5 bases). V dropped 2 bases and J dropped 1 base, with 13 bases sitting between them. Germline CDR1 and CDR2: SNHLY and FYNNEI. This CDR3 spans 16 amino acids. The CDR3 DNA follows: TGTGCCAGCAGTGAAACCTTGCGGGTGTGCACAGATACGCAGTATTTT. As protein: CASSETLRVCTDTQYF.

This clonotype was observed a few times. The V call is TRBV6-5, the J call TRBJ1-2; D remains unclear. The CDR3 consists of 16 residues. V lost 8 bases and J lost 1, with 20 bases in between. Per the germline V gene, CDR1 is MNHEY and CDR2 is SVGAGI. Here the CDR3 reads CASGVSGTIFNYGYTF. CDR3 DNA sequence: TGTGCCAGCGGTGTATCCGGCACTATCTTTAACTATGGCTACACCTTC.

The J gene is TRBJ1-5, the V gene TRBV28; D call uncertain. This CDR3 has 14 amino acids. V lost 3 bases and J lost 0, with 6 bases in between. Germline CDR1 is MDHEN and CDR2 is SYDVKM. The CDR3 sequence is CASSLLNSNQPQHF. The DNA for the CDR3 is TGTGCCAGCAGTTTGCTGAATAGCAATCAGCCCCAGCATTTT.